What follows describes a single T cell receptor beta chain. Its target is not known. iRepertoire HTBI primers and Arm-PCR of CDR3 regions built TCR beta libraries. One entry per CDR3 protein, called by TCRdb with MiXCR from the multiplex PCR reads. The data contain 700,000 or so distinct CDR3 sequences, about 30% of them singletons. Time point specified: persistent/refractory GD, antithyroid drugs over 5 years with positive TRAb. From RNA extracted from PBMCs, the TCR library was made. The patients were drawn from one endocrinology department in Xi'an, China. Losses at the gene ends were 5 bases for V and 3 bases for J; bases not matched to a gene: 4. This CDR3 is built from 14 residues. The sample comes from a study of regulatory T cells in long-lasting Graves disease. Across the whole study: Disease was considered persistent Graves' disease after over 5 years of antithyroid drugs (with positive TSH receptor antibodies). Findings and limits, study-wide: Persistent Graves' patients showed less TCR diversity than newly diagnosed patients showed. Under persistent disease, TRBV28, TRBJ1-2 and TRBJ2-5 were used preferentially.

V usage is TRBV12-3 or TRBV12-4 and J usage is TRBJ2-7; 10 bases align to TRBD2. This clonotype was sampled from a female donor with Graves disease. This sample comprised peripheral blood mononuclear cells (PBMCs), obtained when the disease was refractory, from a patient treated with antithyroid drugs. The CDR3 nucleotides read TGTGCCAGCAGTGAGGCTAGCGGGAGCTACGAGCAGTACTTC. This sequence encodes CASSEASGSYEQYF.